These 13 T cell receptor beta chains came from one sample sequenced in a study of T-cell reconstitution after alpha-beta-depleted transplantation in children. Unique molecular identifiers featured in how the TCRbeta library was prepared. TCRdb used MiXCR to reprocess the PCR reads, holding one entry per CDR3 protein. This table holds some 290,000 distinct CDR3 sequences, around 9.6% found once. The sequences come from PBMCs from the stem cell graft donor, collected from the stem cell graft. The receptors here all came from a human donor who donated a stem cell graft to a child with SCID.

This clonotype was detected only a few times. The chain combines TRBV12-3 or TRBV12-4 with TRBJ2-3; D not resolved. Trimming took 4 bases from V and 2 from J, leaving 19 bases between them. The CDR3 is made up of 17 amino acids. The chain's CDR3 is CASSSRQAYHYTDTQYF. The CDR3 nucleotides read TGTGCCAGCAGTTCGAGGCAGGCTTACCACTACACAGATACGCAGTATTTT.

This clonotype was detected ten times or more. The chain couples TRBV4-2 to TRBJ2-3, with 12 bases matching TRBD2. Germline V gives CDR1 LGHNA, CDR2 YNFKEQ. The CDR3 has 16 amino acids. Trimming took 1 base from V and 7 from J; bases not matched to a gene: 6. In nucleotides, the CDR3 is TGTGCCAGCAGCCAAGTCCCTAGCGGGGGGGATAATACGCAGTATTTT. It is translated as CASSQVPSGGDNTQYF.

The V and J genes are TRBV7-9 and TRBJ2-1; the D gene is possibly TRBD2 (5 bases). V was pared by 4 bases and J by 0 bases, with 13 bases between. The CDR3 runs 16 residues. Germline CDR1 and CDR2: SEHNR and FQNEAQ (reference sequence). CDR3 amino acids: CASSWLAGISYNEQFF. CDR3 sequence (DNA): TGTGCCAGCAGCTGGCTGGCGGGTATCTCCTACAATGAGCAGTTCTTC.

This clonotype was seen more than once but under ten times. This rearrangement joins TRBV10-2 to TRBJ2-1; TRBD1 aligns across 9 bases. The germline V gene has CDR1 WSHSY and CDR2 SAAADI. J gave up 7 bases and V 6 bases, and 7 bases lay outside the gene matches. CDR3 length equals 14 residues. The CDR3 nucleotides read TGCGCCAGCAGACCGGGACAGGGACTTAATGAGCAGTTCTTC. Residues: CASRPGQGLNEQFF.

The chain uses TRBV14 and TRBJ2-1; 8 bases are a match to TRBD1. Looked up from germline, CDR1 is SGHDN and CDR2 is FVKESK. There are 12 residues in the CDR3. V gave up 4 bases and J gave up 12 bases; unmatched junction bases: 5. The CDR3 DNA is TGTGCCAGCAGCCGACAGGGGTACGTGCAGTTCTTC. The encoded protein is CASSRQGYVQFF.

The chain employs TRBV15 and TRBJ1-6; 7 nucleotides match TRBD1. In germline, CDR1 is LNHNV, CDR2 YYDKDF (reference sequence). The CDR3 spans 15 residues. V dropped 3 bases and J dropped 14; count of bases not matched to a gene: 13. In DNA form, the CDR3 reads TGTGCCACCAGCAGGGAGGGACCAGGGGGTACGACCCTCCACTTT. Translated, it gives CATSREGPGGTTLHF.

The table lists this clonotype with a few counts. The rearrangement links TRBV2 to TRBJ2-1, with 7 bases that match TRBD2. The V segment lost 8 bases and the J segment 5 bases; nucleotides outside the gene matches: 9. This CDR3 has 14 amino acids. Germline CDR1 is SNHLY and CDR2 is FYNNEI. CDR3 in amino acids: CASVGGWDHNEQFF. The CDR3 region has the DNA TGTGCCAGCGTCGGGGGGTGGGACCACAATGAGCAGTTCTTC.

The genes are TRBV7-9 and TRBJ2-1; 9 bases align to TRBD1. After removal of 5 bases from V and 8 bases from J, the junction contained 7 bases not matched to a gene. CDR1 is SEHNR and CDR2 is FQNEAQ in the germline V gene (reference sequence). The CDR3 contains 14 residues. This chain's CDR3 is CASSPGTGIDEQFF. In DNA form, the CDR3 reads TGTGCCAGCAGCCCTGGGACAGGGATCGATGAGCAGTTCTTC.

The J gene is TRBJ2-3, the V gene TRBV14, with a tentative D call TRBD1 (5 bases). V was cut by 2 bases and J by 5 bases, with 14 bases left in between. Germline-derived CDR1 and CDR2 are SGHDN and FVKESK. The CDR3 sequence is 15 residues long. In nucleotides, the CDR3 is TGTGCCAGCAGCCAACAGGGCCTCTTGGGAGATACGCAGTATTTT. Its protein product is CASSQQGLLGDTQYF.

This clonotype has a handful of counts. The chain links TRBV3-1 to TRBJ1-4; D remains ambiguous. Trimming removed 3 bases at V and 3 bases at J, with 11 bases between. CDR1 and CDR2 from the germline V gene are LGHDT and YNNKEL (reference sequence). The CDR3 spans 15 residues. CDR3 DNA sequence: TGTGCCAGCAGCCAGTTTAGGACTTCTAATGAAAAACTGTTTTTT. Its protein is CASSQFRTSNEKLFF.

This clonotype has just a few counts. The chain employs TRBV7-9 and TRBJ1-6; no clear D gene. Germline-derived CDR1 and CDR2 are SEHNR and FQNEAQ (reference sequence). V was shortened by 1 base and J by 10 bases, with 8 bases between the two germline ends. There are 13 residues in the CDR3. CDR3 DNA sequence: TGTGCCAGCAGCTTAGATCCTAAATCACCCCTCCACTTT. This gives the protein CASSLDPKSPLHF.

The sample holds many counts of this clonotype. The chain uses TRBV9 and TRBJ2-7; D is possibly TRBD1 or TRBD2 (5 bases each). CDR3 length equals 14 residues. Trimming shortened V by 0 bases and J by 6 bases, and 13 bases separated the two germline ends. Germline V gives CDR1 SGDLS, CDR2 YYNGEE. The CDR3 DNA sequence: TGTGCCAGCAGCGTAGGACAGACTACTCGCGAGCAGTACTTC. This sequence encodes CASSVGQTTREQYF.

The chain combines TRBV9 with TRBJ2-7; D possibly matches TRBD1 or TRBD2 (5 bases each). V lost 0 bases and J 2 bases, leaving 6 bases between the germline ends. Germline CDR1 reads SGDLS; CDR2 reads YYNGEE. The CDR3 covers 13 residues. CDR3 bases: TGTGCCAGCAGCGTAGGGGGACCCTACGAGCAGTACTTC. Translated: CASSVGGPYEQYF.